The 27 T cell receptor beta chains listed next were all sequenced from one sample in a study of T cell responses to AZD1222 COVID-19 vaccine listed by TCRdb under 2021. According to the study, the label for this sample's time point signals: about 28 days (+/-7) after the second vaccine dose. Library construction relied on the immunoSEQ multiplex PCR assay. This immuneACCESS table, as held by TCRdb, lists in-frame sequences with V and J called but not all clones. Of the missing ones, under half trace to an unresolved V gene in checked studies; the others have no known cause. The sample records 150,000 or so clones, almost 95% of which are singletons. Of the sample, around 3.3% falls within the top ten clones. The material was peripheral blood, obtained 28 days after the second AZD1222 dose. These receptors all come from an adult who received the AZD1222 COVID-19 vaccine.

J is TRBJ1-2 and V is TRBV3-1 (or the pseudogene TRBV3-2); no firm D call. V gave up 4 bases and J gave up 5 bases, with 17 bases separating them. Per germline, CDR1 LGHDT and CDR2 YNNKEL (reference sequence). The CDR3 is 15 amino acids. The CDR3 spells CASSRQTAGSYGYTF. In DNA, the CDR3 is TGTGCCAGCAGCCGCCAAACGGCAGGATCTTATGGCTACACCTTC.

CDR3 bases: TGTGCCAGCAGTTTACCAGGTTATGAGCAGTTCTTC. Encoded protein: CASSLPGYEQFF. This chain joins TRBV28 and TRBJ2-1; D is uncertain. CDR1 is MDHEN, CDR2 SYDVKM, per germline. The CDR3 totals 12 residues. Trimming removed 2 bases at V and 8 bases at J, with 7 bases between.

The chain links TRBV11-2 to TRBJ1-2; TRBD1 matches at 7 bases. Germline trimming cut 5 bases from V and 2 bases from J; bases unmatched to any gene: 5. Germline V gives CDR1 SGHAT, CDR2 FQNNGV. The CDR3 runs to 14 residues. CDR3 sequence: CASSPLTGNYGYTF. CDR3 in DNA: TGTGCCAGCAGCCCACTGACAGGGAACTATGGCTACACCTTC.

This chain uses TRBV6-5 with TRBJ2-5; 8 bases fit TRBD1. Trimming at V came to 6 bases and at J to 5 bases, leaving 11 bases not matched to a gene. This CDR3 has 15 residues. CDR1 and CDR2 from the germline V gene are MNHEY and SVGAGI. The CDR3 coding sequence is TGTGCCAGCAGGGAGACAGGGGACCCTGGGGAGACCCAGTACTTC. Translating it yields CASRETGDPGETQYF.

This clone was seen only once. The J gene is TRBJ1-5, the V gene TRBV14; possible D gene TRBD1, 5 bases. Per germline, CDR1 SGHDN and CDR2 FVKESK. V was trimmed by 5 bases and J by 4 bases, leaving 9 bases between them. The CDR3 length is 13 residues. CDR3 nucleotide sequence: TGTGCCAGCAGCGGGGGACTTAATCAGCCCCAGCATTTT. Translation gives CASSGGLNQPQHF.

V and J are TRBV14 and TRBJ1-4, with 8 bases that match TRBD1. The CDR3 totals 16 residues. V gave up 2 bases and J gave up 3 bases; unmatched junction bases: 5. Germline V gives CDR1 SGHDN, CDR2 FVKESK. CDR3 sequence (DNA): TGTGCCAGCAGCCAACGACGGACAGGGTCTAATGAAAAACTGTTTTTT. It translates to CASSQRRTGSNEKLFF.

This chain joins TRBV7-9 and TRBJ1-1; 8 nucleotides align to TRBD1. The V segment lost 7 bases and the J segment 4 bases; nucleotides outside the gene matches: 8. The CDR3 sequence is 14 residues long. Germline-derived CDR1 and CDR2 are SEHNR and FQNEAQ (reference sequence). The DNA of the CDR3 is TGTGCCAGCACCGCGACAGGGGAGGGCACTGAAGCTTTCTTT. It specifies CASTATGEGTEAFF.

This clone showed up just once. V is TRBV28 and J is TRBJ1-6, with 10 bases aligning to TRBD1. V lost 4 bases, J lost 5 bases, and 5 bases stayed unmatched. The germline V gene encodes CDR1 MDHEN and CDR2 SYDVKM. This CDR3 comprises 16 residues. The CDR3 bases are TGTGCCAGCAGTTCGTCCGGGACAGGGGATAATTCACCCCTCCACTTT. Its translation is CASSSSGTGDNSPLHF.

The chain is built from TRBV7-9 and TRBJ1-1, with 7 bases matching TRBD1. V shed 0 bases and J 5 bases; nucleotides not matched to a gene: 9. The CDR3 has 16 residues. The germline V gene has CDR1 SEHNR and CDR2 FQNEAQ (reference sequence). CDR3 loop: CASSLADRLSSTEAFF. The CDR3 DNA follows: TGTGCCAGCAGCTTAGCGGACAGGTTAAGTAGTACTGAAGCTTTCTTT. The entire variable domain, with the rest obtained from reference TRBV7-9 and TRBJ1-1, is as follows: DTGVSQNPRHKITKRGQNVTFRCDPISEHNRLYWYRQTLGQGPEFLTYFQNEAQLEKSRLLSDRFSAERPKGSFSTLEIQRTEQGDSAMYLCASSLADRLSSTEAFFGQGTRLTVV.

This chain connects TRBV19 to TRBJ1-5, with 9 bases matching TRBD1. There are 16 residues in the CDR3. With V trimmed by 4 bases and J by 2 bases, 6 bases remained unmatched. Germline values: CDR1 LNHDA, CDR2 SQIVND (reference sequence). In DNA, the CDR3 is TGTGCCAGTAGTACAACAGGGGGCGGTGGCAATCAGCCCCAGCATTTT. It yields the protein CASSTTGGGGNQPQHF.

This chain connects TRBV28 to TRBJ1-2; 7 bases are a match to TRBD1. J gave up 8 bases and V 5 bases, and 5 bases lay outside the gene matches. Germline V gene sequence: CDR1 MDHEN, CDR2 SYDVKM. The CDR3 is 12 amino acids. CDR3 coding DNA: TGTGCCAGCAGTCCCAGGGGGATCGGCTACACCTTC. Its translation is CASSPRGIGYTF.

The chain has TRBV5-5 and TRBJ1-4; D uncertain. The length of the CDR3 is 14 residues. V lost 4 bases and J 4 bases, leaving 11 bases between the germline ends. In germline, CDR1 is SGHKS, CDR2 YYEKEE (reference sequence). In DNA, the CDR3 is TGTGCCAGCAGCCCGGGGTCAAGTAATGAAAAACTGTTTTTT. This gives the protein CASSPGSSNEKLFF.

The gene calls are TRBV4-1 and TRBJ2-3, with 8 positions matching TRBD2. This CDR3 region has 16 residues. The germline gives CDR1 MGHRA, CDR2 YSYEKL. Trimming cost V 1 base and J 4 bases; bases outside gene matches: 7. The CDR3 protein is CASSQVVRTSPDTQYF. DNA of the CDR3: TGCGCCAGCAGCCAAGTCGTCCGGACTAGCCCAGATACGCAGTATTTT.

This clone was counted once. The chain uses TRBV2 and TRBJ1-3; D is ambiguous. The V end was cut by 2 bases, the J end by 0 bases, with 11 bases between. Per germline, CDR1 SNHLY and CDR2 FYNNEI. CDR3 length: 16 amino acids. The CDR3 protein is CASSERPWGSGNTIYF. The CDR3 DNA sequence: TGTGCCAGCAGTGAACGCCCCTGGGGCTCTGGAAACACCATATATTTT.

This chain joins TRBV25-1 and TRBJ1-3; D may be TRBD1 (6 bases). This CDR3 region has 15 residues. Germline V lookup: CDR1 MGHDK, CDR2 SYGVNS. The V end was cut by 6 bases, the J end by 0 bases, with 12 bases between. The DNA of the CDR3 is TGTGCCAGCAGGGACGACAGGTCCTCTGGAAACACCATATATTTT. Amino acid sequence: CASRDDRSSGNTIYF.

The chain carries TRBV25-1 and TRBJ1-2; D uncertain. Germline CDR1 is MGHDK and CDR2 is SYGVNS. This CDR3 is 13 amino acids long. Trimming cost V 10 bases and J 2 bases, with 14 bases left between them. As DNA, the CDR3 is TGTGCCACCGCCCTAGACGGAAACTATGGCTACACCTTC. Amino acid sequence: CATALDGNYGYTF.

This clone is a singleton in its sample. This chain links TRBV28 with TRBJ2-6, with TRBD1 as a possible D gene (5 bases). Germline V gene sequence: CDR1 MDHEN, CDR2 SYDVKM. V was cut by 2 bases and J by 0 bases, with 11 bases left in between. This CDR3 region has 17 residues. The CDR3 coding sequence is TGTGCCAGCAGTTTACCAGGGCAAAGCTCTGGGGCCAACGTCCTGACTTTC. This codes for CASSLPGQSSGANVLTF.

The V and J genes are TRBV5-1 and TRBJ1-3, with a tentative D call TRBD1 (6 bases). CDR3 length: 15 residues. The ends were cut back, 4 bases at V and 0 bases at J, with 11 bases in the middle. Looked up from germline, CDR1 is SGHRS and CDR2 is YFSETQ. CDR3 sequence (DNA): TGCGCCAGCAGCCCCCGGGACAACTCTGGAAACACCATATATTTT. It yields the protein CASSPRDNSGNTIYF.

The chain is built from TRBV6-1 and TRBJ2-1; D gene uncertain. Per the germline V gene, CDR1 is MNHNS and CDR2 is SASEGT. Trimming left V 1 base short and J 1 base short, with 8 bases between. This CDR3 has 15 residues. CDR3 in amino acids: CASSEGGGSYNEQFF. The CDR3 nucleotides read TGTGCCAGCAGTGAAGGGGGTGGTTCCTACAATGAGCAGTTCTTC.

This chain connects TRBV27 to TRBJ2-1; the match to TRBD1 covers 7 bases. The germline gives CDR1 MNHEY, CDR2 SMNVEV (reference sequence). J gave up 4 bases and V 6 bases, and 9 bases lay outside the gene matches. There are 15 residues in the CDR3. The CDR3 region is CASRQQGWEYNEQFF. CDR3 bases: TGTGCCAGCAGACAACAGGGGTGGGAGTACAATGAGCAGTTCTTC.

This chain uses TRBV5-1 with TRBJ1-4; D is undetermined. Trimming cost V 1 base and J 0 bases, with 4 bases left between them. CDR3 size: 14 residues. Germline CDR1 and CDR2: SGHRS and YFSETQ. CDR3 in DNA: TGCGCCAGCAGCTTGTCAGCAACTAATGAAAAACTGTTTTTT. It encodes CASSLSATNEKLFF.

The chain carries TRBV19 and TRBJ2-1; 9 positions match TRBD2. Germline values: CDR1 LNHDA, CDR2 SQIVND (reference sequence). The CDR3 extends over 16 amino acids. V was pared by 4 bases and J by 7 bases, with 11 bases of the junction left unmatched. CDR3 DNA: TGTGCCAGTAGTACCATAGCGGGAGTAATCGGGAATGAGCAGTTCTTC. Translated: CASSTIAGVIGNEQFF.

The CDR3 coding sequence is TGTGCCAGCAGTGAAGGGGACAGGGTGAGGCAAGAGACCCAGTACTTC. Translated, it gives CASSEGDRVRQETQYF. The chain carries TRBV2 and TRBJ2-5; 9 bases are a match to TRBD1. Trimming removed 1 base from V and 2 bases from J; junction bases left unmatched: 5. The CDR3 runs 16 residues. The germline V gene has CDR1 SNHLY and CDR2 FYNNEI.

This rearrangement joins TRBV6-1 to TRBJ1-1, with unresolved D. This CDR3 is built from 15 residues. Looked up from germline, CDR1 is MNHNS and CDR2 is SASEGT. Deletions cut 1 base from V and 7 bases from J, with 16 bases between. CDR3 DNA sequence: TGTGCCAGCAGTGAAGAGGGTCTCCCTGCTGTTGAAGCTTTCTTT. Translated: CASSEEGLPAVEAFF.

This clone was detected only a few times. This sequence joins TRBV4-3 and TRBJ2-6, with unresolved D. The CDR3 is made up of 17 amino acids. Germline assignment: CDR1 LGHNA and CDR2 YSLEER. Trimming took off 0 bases at V and 0 bases at J, with 9 bases between the two ends. The CDR3 bases are TGCGCCAGCAGCCAAGAACACACCTTCTCTGGGGCCAACGTCCTGACTTTC. This gives the protein CASSQEHTFSGANVLTF.

The CDR3 coding sequence is TGTGCCAGCAGTTTATATGGACCCGACAGGGCGGCTAACTATGGCTACACCTTC. Encoded protein: CASSLYGPDRAANYGYTF. This chain joins TRBV27 and TRBJ1-2; 7 bases are shared with TRBD1. CDR3 size: 18 residues. Germline CDR1 is MNHEY and CDR2 is SMNVEV (reference sequence). The J segment lost 0 bases and the V segment lost 1 base, leaving 11 bases of the junction unmatched.

Comments on this clone: This sample includes further DNA sequences coding for the same CDR3. The gene calls are TRBV7-9 and TRBJ2-7; D ambiguous. Germline V gives CDR1 SEHNR, CDR2 FQNEAQ (reference sequence). Between the trimmed V and J ends, which lost 1 base and 7 bases, there was a span of 11 bases. The CDR3 sequence is 13 residues long. In DNA, the CDR3 is TGTGCCAGCAGCTTAGGAGCAGGAGATGAGCAGTACTTC. Amino acid sequence: CASSLGAGDEQYF.